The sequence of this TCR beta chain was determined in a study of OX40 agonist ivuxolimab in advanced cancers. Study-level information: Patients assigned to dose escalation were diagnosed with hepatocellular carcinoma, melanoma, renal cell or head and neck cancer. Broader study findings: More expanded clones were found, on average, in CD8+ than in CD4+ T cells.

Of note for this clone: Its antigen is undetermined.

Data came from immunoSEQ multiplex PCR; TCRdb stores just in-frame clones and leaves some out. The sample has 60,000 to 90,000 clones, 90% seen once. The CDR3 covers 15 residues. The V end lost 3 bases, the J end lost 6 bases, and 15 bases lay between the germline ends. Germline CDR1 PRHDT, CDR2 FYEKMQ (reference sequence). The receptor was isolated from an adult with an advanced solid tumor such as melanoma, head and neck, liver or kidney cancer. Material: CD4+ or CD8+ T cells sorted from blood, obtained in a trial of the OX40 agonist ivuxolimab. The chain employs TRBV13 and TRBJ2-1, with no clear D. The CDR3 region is CASSLGLLSPNEQFF. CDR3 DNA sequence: TGTGCCAGCAGCTTGGGTCTTCTATCCCCCAATGAGCAGTTCTTC.